This T cell receptor beta chain was sequenced for a study of blood T cell repertoires in COVID-19. As for the study in general: Specimens from acute and convalescent COVID-19 originated in the United States, Italy and Spain. Sample material is recorded as cDNA or gDNA derived from T cells, B-cell-depleted T cells, or PBMCs.

The trim removed 2 bases at V and 6 bases at J, leaving 14 bases unmatched. This CDR3 contains 18 residues. The germline CDR1 and CDR2 sequences are MGHRA and YSYEKL. One Seattle source followed patients from active infection through their disease course. Source study methods: Amplification of reference gene primers provided the estimated nucleated cell counts. Sequenced by immunoSEQ multiplex PCR; TCRdb stores in-frame clones only, minus some. That table supplies the V and J calls and clone size; D and trimming were determined from the DNA. This table holds more than 300,000 clones, about 87% found once.

The chain uses TRBV4-1 and TRBJ2-2; 8 nucleotides align to TRBD2. Sequencing was carried out using peripheral blood. This TCR came from a woman under 40 with COVID-19, enrolled during active disease. CDR3 nucleotides: TGCGCCAGCAGCCAAAGGACAGCGGGAGAAAGCATCGCCGGGGAGCTGTTTTTT. Its translation is CASSQRTAGESIAGELFF.